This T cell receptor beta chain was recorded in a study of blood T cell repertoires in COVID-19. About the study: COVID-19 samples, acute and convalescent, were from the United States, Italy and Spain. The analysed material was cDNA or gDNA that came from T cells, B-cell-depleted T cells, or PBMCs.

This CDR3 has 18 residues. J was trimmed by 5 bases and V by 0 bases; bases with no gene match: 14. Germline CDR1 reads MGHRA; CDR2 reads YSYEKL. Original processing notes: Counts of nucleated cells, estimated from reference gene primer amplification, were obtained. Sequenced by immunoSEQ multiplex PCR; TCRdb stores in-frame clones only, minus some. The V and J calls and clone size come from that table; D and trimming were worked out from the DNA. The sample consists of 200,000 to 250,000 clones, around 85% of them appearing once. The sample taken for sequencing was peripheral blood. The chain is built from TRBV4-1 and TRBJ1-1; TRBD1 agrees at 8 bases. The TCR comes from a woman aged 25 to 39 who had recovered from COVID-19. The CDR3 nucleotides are TGCGCCAGCAGCCAAGAAGGGCAGGGGGCGAGGTCTGGGACTGAAGCTTTCTTT. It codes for CASSQEGQGARSGTEAFF.